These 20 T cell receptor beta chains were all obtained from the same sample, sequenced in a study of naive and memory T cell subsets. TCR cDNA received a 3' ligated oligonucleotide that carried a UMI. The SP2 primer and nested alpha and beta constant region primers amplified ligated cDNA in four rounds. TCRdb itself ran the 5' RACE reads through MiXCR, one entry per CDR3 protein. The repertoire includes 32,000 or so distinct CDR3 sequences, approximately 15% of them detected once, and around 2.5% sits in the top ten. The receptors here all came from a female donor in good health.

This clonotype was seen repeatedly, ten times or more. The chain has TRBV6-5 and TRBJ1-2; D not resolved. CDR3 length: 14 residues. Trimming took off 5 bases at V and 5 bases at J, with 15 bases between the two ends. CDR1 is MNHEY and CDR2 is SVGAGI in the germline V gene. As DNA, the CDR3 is TGTGCCAGCAGTCCACAGATAGACGGATATGGCTACACCTTC. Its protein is CASSPQIDGYGYTF.

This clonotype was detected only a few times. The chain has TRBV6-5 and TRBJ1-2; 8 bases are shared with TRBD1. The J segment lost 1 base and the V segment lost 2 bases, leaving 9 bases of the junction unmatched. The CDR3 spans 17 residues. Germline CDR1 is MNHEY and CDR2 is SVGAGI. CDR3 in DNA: TGTGCCAGCAGTTACGGACAGGGCGCCGCCTTTAACTATGGCTACACCTTC. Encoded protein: CASSYGQGAAFNYGYTF.

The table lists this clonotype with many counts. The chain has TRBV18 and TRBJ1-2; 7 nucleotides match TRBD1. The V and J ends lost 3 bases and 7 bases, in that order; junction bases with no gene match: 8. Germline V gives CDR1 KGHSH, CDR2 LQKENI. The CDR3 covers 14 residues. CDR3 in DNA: TGTGCCAGCTCACCCTTAGACAGGGATTCTGGCTACACCTTC. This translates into CASSPLDRDSGYTF.

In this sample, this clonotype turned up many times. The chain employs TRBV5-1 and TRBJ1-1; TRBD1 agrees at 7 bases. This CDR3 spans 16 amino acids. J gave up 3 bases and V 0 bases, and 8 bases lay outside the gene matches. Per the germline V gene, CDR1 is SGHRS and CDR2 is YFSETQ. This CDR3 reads CASSLDRTGADTEAFF. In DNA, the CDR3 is TGCGCCAGCAGCTTGGACAGGACAGGAGCGGACACTGAAGCTTTCTTT.

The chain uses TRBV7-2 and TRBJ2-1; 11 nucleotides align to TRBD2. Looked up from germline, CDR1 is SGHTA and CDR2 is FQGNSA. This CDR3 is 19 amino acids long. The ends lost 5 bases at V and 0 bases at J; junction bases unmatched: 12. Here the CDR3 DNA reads TGTGCCAGCAGCCGCCCGGCTAGCGGGGGGTCCAGCTCCTACAATGAGCAGTTCTTC. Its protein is CASSRPASGGSSSYNEQFF.

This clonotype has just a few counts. CDR3 residues: CASSSTGTGANVLTF. Here the CDR3 DNA reads TGTGCCAGCAGCTCGACAGGGACTGGGGCCAACGTCCTGACTTTC. V is TRBV7-9 and J is TRBJ2-6; TRBD1 aligns across 7 bases. The CDR3 loop spans 15 amino acids. The V and J ends lost 4 bases and 2 bases, in that order; junction bases with no gene match: 2. Germline CDR1 is SEHNR and CDR2 is FQNEAQ (reference sequence).

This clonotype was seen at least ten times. CDR3 sequence (DNA): TGTGCCAGCAGCCCGGACGGAAACTATGGCTACACCTTC. It specifies CASSPDGNYGYTF. The chain is built from TRBV5-5 and TRBJ1-2; D gene uncertain. The V and J ends lost 4 bases and 2 bases respectively, with 9 bases between them. The CDR3 consists of 13 residues. Germline CDR1 SGHKS, CDR2 YYEKEE (reference sequence).

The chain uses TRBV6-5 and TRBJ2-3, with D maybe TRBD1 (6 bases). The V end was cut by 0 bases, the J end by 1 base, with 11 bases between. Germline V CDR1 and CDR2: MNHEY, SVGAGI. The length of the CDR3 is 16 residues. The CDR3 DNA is TGTGCCAGCAGTTACTCTCGTCAGGGGCGCACAGATACGCAGTATTTT. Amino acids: CASSYSRQGRTDTQYF.

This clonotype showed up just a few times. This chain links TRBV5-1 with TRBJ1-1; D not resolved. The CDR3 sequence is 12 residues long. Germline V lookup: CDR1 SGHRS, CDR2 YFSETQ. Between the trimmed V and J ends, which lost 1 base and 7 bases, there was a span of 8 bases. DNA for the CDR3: TGCGCCAGCAGCTTGCCGGGCCTTGAAGCTTTCTTT. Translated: CASSLPGLEAFF.

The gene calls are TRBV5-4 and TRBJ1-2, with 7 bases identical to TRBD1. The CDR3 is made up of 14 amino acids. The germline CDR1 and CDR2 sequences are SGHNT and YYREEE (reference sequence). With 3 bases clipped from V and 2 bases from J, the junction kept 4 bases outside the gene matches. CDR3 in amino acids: CASSSPTGNYGYTF. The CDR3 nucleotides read TGTGCCAGCAGCTCGCCGACAGGGAACTATGGCTACACCTTC.

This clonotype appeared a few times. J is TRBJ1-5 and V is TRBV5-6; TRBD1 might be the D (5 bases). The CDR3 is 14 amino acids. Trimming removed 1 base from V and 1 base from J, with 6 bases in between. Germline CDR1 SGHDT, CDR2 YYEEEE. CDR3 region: CASSLRQSNQPQHF. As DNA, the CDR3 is TGTGCCAGCAGCTTGCGACAGAGCAATCAGCCCCAGCATTTT.

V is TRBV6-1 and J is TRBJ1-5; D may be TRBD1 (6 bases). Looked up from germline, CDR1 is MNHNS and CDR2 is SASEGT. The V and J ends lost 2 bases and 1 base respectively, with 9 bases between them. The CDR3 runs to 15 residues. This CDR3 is CASSESGQSNQPQHF. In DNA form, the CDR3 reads TGTGCCAGCAGTGAAAGCGGACAGAGCAATCAGCCCCAGCATTTT.

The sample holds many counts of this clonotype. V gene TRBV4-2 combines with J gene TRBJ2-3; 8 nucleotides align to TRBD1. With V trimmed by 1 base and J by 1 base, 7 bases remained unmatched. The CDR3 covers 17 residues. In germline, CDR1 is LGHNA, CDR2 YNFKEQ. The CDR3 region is CASSQVLPGQGTDTQYF. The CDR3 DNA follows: TGTGCCAGCAGCCAAGTCCTACCGGGACAGGGCACAGATACGCAGTATTTT.

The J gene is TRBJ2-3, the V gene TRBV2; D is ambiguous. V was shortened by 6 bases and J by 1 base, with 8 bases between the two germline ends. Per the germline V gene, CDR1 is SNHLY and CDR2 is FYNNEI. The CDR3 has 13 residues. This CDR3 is CASSGSGTDTQYF. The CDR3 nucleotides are TGTGCCAGCAGCGGGTCGGGCACAGATACGCAGTATTTT.

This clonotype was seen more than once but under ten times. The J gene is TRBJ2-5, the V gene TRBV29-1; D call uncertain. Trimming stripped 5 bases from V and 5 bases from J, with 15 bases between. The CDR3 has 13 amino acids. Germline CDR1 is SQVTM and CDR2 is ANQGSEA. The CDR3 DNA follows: TGCAGCGTTTCTGGGCCCGGGCGGGAGACCCAGTACTTC. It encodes CSVSGPGRETQYF.

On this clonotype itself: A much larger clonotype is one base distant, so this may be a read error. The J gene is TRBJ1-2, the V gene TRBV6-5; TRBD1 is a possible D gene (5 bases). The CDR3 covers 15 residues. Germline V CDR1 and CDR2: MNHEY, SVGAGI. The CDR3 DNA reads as TGTGCCAGCACCACAACTACTGGGGGGATCTATGGCGACACCTTC. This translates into CASTTTTGGIYGDTF.

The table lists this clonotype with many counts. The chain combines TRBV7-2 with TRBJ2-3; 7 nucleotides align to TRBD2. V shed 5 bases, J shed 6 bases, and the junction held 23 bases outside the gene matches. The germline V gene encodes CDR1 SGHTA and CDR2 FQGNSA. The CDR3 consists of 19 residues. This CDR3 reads CASSGVKVASGQKADTQYF. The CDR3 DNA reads TGTGCCAGCAGCGGCGTCAAGGTGGCTAGCGGTCAAAAGGCGGATACGCAGTATTTT.

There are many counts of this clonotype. This chain's CDR3 is CASSYARGANVLTF. DNA of the CDR3: TGTGCCAGCAGTTACGCCAGGGGGGCCAACGTCCTGACTTTC. The chain combines TRBV6-6 with TRBJ2-6; no definite D call. The CDR3 consists of 14 residues. Germline V lookup: CDR1 MNHNY, CDR2 SVGAGI (reference sequence). V was clipped by 2 bases and J by 4 bases, with 6 bases between them.

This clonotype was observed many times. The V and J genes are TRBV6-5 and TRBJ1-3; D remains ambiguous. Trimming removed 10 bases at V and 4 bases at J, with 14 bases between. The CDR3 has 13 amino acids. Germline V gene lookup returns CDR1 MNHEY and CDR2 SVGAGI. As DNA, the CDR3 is TGTGCCACGGGAGGACCTCCAGGAAACACCATATATTTT. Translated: CATGGPPGNTIYF.

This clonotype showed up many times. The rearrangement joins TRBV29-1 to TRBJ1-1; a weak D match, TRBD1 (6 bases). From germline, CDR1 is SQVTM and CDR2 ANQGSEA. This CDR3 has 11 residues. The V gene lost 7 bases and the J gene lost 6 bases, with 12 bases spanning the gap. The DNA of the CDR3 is TGCAGCGCCGAACAGGGATCTGAAGCTTTCTTT. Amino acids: CSAEQGSEAFF.